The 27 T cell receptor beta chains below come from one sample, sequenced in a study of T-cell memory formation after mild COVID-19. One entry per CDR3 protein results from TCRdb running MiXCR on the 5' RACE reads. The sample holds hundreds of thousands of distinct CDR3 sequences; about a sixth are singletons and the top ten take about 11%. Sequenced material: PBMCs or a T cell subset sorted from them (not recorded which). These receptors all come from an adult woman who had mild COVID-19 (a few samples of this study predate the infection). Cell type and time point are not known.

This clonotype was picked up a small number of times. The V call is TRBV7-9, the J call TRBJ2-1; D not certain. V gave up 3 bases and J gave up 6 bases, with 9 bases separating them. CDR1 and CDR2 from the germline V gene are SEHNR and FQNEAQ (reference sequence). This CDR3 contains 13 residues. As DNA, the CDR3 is TGTGCCAGCAGCTTGGTACAGAGCAATGAGCAGTTCTTC. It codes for CASSLVQSNEQFF.

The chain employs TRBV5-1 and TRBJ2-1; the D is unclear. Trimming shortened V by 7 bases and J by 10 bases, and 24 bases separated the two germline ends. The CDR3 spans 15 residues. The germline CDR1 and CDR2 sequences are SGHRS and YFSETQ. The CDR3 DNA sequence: TGCGCCAGCCAAGACCTGCACGCTCAGAGAGTCGAGCAGTTCTTC. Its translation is CASQDLHAQRVEQFF.

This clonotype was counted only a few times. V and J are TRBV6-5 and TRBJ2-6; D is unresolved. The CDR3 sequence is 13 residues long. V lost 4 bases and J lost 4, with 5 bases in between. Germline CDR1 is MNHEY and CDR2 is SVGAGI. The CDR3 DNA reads TGTGCCAGCAGTTCCCCGGGGGCCAACGTCCTGACTTTC. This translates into CASSSPGANVLTF.

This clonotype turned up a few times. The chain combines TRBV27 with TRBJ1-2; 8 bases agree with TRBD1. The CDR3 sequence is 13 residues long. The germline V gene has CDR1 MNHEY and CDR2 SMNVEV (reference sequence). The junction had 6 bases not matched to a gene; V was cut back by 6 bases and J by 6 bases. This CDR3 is CASRPKGQDGYTF. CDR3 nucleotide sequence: TGTGCCAGCAGACCTAAGGGACAGGATGGCTACACCTTC.

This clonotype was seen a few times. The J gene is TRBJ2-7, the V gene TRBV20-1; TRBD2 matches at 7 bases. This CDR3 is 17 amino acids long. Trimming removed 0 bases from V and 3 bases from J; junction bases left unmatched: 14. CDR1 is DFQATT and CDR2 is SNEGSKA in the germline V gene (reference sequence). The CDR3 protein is CSARDRVRGSGNYEQYF. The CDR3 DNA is TGCAGTGCTAGAGATAGAGTACGCGGGAGCGGTAACTACGAGCAGTACTTC.

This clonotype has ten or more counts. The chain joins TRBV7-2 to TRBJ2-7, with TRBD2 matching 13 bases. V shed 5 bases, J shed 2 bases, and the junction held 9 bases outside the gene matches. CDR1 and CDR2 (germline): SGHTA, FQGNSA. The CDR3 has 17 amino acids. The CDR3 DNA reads TGTGCCAGCAGCCCACGGCGGACTAGCGGGAGAACCTACGAGCAGTACTTC. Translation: CASSPRRTSGRTYEQYF.

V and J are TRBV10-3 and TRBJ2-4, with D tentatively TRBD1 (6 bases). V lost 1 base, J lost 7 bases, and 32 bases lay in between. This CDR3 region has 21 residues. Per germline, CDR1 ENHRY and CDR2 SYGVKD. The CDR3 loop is CAISEFPAEVGGGRAVNIQYF. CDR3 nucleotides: TGTGCCATCAGTGAGTTTCCAGCAGAAGTAGGTGGGGGCCGGGCGGTGAACATTCAGTACTTC.

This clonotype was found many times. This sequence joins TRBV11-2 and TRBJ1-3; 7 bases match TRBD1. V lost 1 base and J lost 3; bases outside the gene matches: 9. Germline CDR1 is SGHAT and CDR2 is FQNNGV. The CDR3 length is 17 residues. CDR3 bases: TGTGCCAGCAGCTTAGGGGGGACAGCTCGAGATGGAAACACCATATATTTT. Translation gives CASSLGGTARDGNTIYF.

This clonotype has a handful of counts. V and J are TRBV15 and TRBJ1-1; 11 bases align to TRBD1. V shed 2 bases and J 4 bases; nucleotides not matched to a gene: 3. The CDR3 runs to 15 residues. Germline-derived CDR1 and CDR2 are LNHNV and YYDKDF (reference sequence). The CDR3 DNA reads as TGTGCCACCAGCAGAAGAGGGACAGGGGGCACTGAAGCTTTCTTT. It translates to CATSRRGTGGTEAFF.

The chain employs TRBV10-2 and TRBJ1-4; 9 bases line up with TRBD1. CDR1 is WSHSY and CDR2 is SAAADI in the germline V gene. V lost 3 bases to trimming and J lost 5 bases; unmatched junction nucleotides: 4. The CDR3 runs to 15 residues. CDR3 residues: CASSDSGQGNEKLFF. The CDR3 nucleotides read TGCGCCAGCAGTGATTCAGGACAGGGGAATGAAAAACTGTTTTTT.

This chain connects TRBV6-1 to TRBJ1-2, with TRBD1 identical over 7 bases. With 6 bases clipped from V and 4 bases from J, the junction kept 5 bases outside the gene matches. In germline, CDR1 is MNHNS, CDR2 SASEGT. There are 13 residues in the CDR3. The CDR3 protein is CASRATGVYGYTF. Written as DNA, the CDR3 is TGTGCCAGCAGGGCCACAGGGGTCTATGGCTACACCTTC.

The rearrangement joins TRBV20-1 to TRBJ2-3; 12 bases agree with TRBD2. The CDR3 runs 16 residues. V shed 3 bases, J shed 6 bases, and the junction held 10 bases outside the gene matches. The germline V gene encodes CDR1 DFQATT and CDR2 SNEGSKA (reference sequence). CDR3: CSARALAGGGSDTQYF. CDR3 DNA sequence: TGCAGTGCTAGGGCACTAGCGGGAGGAGGATCGGATACGCAGTATTTT.

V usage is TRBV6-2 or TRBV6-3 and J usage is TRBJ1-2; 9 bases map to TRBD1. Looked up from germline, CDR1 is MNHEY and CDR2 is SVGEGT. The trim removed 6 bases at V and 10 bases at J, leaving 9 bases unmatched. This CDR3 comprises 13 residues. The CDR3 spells CASSLRDRDSYTF. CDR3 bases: TGTGCCAGCAGCCTCCGGGACAGGGACTCCTACACCTTC.

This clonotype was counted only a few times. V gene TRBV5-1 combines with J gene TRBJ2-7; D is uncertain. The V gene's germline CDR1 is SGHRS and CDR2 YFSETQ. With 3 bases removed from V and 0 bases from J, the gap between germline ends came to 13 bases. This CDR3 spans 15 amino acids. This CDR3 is CASSSFGRSSYEQYF. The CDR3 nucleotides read TGCGCCAGCAGCTCCTTCGGACGGAGCTCCTACGAGCAGTACTTC.

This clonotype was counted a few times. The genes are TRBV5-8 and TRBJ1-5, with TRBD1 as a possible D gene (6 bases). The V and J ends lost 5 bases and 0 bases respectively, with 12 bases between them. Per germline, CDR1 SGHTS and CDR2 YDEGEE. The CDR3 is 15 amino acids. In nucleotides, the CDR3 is TGTGCCAGCAGAACGACAGGTATTAGCAATCAGCCCCAGCATTTT. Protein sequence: CASRTTGISNQPQHF.

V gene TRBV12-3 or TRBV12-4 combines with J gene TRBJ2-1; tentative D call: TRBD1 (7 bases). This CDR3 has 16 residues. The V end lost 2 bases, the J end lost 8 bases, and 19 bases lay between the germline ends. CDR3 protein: CASSLLEGAIRDEQFF. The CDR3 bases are TGTGCCAGCAGTTTACTGGAGGGGGCAATTAGGGATGAGCAGTTCTTC.

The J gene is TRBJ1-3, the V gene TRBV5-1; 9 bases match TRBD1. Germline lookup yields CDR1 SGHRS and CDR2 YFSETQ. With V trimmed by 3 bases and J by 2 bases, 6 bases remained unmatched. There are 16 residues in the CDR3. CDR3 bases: TGCGCCAGCAGCTCCTCCGGGACAGGGACTGGAAACACCATATATTTT. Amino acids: CASSSSGTGTGNTIYF.

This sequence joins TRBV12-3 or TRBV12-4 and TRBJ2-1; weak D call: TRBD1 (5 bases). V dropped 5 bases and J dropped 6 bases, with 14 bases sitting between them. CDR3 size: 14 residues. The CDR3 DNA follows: TGTGCCAGCAGTGGGGCCGAAGTAGGCAATGAGCAGTTCTTC. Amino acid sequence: CASSGAEVGNEQFF.

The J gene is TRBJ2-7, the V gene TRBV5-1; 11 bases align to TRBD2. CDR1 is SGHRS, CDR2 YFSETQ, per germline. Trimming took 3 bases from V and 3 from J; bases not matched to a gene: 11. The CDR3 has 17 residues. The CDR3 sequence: CASSSGTSGGPYYEQYF. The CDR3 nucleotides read TGCGCCAGCAGCTCCGGGACTAGCGGCGGGCCCTACTACGAGCAGTACTTC.

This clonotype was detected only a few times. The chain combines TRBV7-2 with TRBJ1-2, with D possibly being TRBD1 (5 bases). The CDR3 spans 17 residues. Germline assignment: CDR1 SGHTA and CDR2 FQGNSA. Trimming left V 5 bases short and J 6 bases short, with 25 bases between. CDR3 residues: CASSKGRVSGARDGYTF. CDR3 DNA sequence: TGTGCCAGCAGCAAAGGGAGGGTGTCTGGGGCAAGGGATGGCTACACCTTC.

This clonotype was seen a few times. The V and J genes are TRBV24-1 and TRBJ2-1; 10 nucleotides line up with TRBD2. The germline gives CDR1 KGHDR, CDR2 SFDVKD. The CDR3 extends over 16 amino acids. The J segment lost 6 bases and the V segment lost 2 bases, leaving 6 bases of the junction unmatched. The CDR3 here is CATSDSTGLAVNEQFF. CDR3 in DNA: TGTGCCACCAGTGATTCGACAGGACTAGCGGTCAATGAGCAGTTCTTC.

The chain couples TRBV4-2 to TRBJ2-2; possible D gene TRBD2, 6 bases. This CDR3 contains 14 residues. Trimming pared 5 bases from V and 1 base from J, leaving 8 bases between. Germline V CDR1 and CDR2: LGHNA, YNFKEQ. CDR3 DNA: TGTGCCAGCAGCACGGGGGAGAACACCGGGGAGCTGTTTTTT. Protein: CASSTGENTGELFF.

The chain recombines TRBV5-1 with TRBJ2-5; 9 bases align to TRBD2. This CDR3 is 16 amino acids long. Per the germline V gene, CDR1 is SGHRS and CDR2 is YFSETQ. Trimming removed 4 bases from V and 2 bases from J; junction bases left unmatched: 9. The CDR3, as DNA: TGCGCCAGCAGCCGGGGTAGCGGGAGTTTACAAGAGACCCAGTACTTC. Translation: CASSRGSGSLQETQYF.

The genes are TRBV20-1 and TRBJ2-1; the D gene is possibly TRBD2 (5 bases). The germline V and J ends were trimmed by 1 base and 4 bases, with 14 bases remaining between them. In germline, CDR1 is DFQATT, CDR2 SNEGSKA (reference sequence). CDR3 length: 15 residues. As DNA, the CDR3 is TGCAGTGCTAGAGCGAGGGTGGGTTTTTACAATGAGCAGTTCTTC. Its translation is CSARARVGFYNEQFF.

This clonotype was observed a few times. The CDR3 spells CASSQPGGGRGAETQYF. The CDR3 nucleotides read TGTGCCAGCAGCCAACCGGGAGGCGGGAGAGGTGCCGAGACCCAGTACTTC. The chain couples TRBV4-2 to TRBJ2-5; 7 bases match TRBD2. Germline assignment: CDR1 LGHNA and CDR2 YNFKEQ. V shed 2 bases, J shed 5 bases, and the junction held 14 bases outside the gene matches. There are 17 residues in the CDR3.

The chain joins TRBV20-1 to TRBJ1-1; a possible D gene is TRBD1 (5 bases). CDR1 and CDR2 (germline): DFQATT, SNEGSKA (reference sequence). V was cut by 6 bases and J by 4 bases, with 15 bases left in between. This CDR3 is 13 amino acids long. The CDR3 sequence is CSASGAGITEAFF. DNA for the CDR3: TGCAGTGCCAGTGGGGCAGGGATCACTGAAGCTTTCTTT.

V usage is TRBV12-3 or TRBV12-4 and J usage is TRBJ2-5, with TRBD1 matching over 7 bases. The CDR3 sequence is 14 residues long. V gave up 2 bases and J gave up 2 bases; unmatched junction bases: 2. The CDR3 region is CASSLYRGQETQYF. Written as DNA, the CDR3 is TGTGCCAGCAGTTTATACAGGGGACAAGAGACCCAGTACTTC.